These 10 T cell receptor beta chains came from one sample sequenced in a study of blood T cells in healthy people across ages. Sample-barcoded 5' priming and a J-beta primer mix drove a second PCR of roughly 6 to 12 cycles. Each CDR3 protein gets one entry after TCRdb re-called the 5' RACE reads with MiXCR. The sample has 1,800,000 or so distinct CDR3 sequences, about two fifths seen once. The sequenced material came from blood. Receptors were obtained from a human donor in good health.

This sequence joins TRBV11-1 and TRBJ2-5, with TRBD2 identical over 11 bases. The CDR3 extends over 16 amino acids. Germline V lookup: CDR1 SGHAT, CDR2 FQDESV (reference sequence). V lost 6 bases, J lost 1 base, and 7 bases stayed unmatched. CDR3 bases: TGTGCCAGCAGACCGGCGACTAGCGGGATCCAAGAGACCCAGTACTTC. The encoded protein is CASRPATSGIQETQYF.

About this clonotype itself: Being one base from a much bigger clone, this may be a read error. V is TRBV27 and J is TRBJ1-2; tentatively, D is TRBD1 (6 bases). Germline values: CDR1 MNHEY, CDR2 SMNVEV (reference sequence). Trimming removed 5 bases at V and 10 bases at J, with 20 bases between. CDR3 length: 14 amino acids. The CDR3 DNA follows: TGTGCCAGCAGTCCAACAGGGTGGGGGGATGACTACACCTTC. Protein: CASSPTGWGDDYTF.

CDR3 region: CASRNQGDYEKLFF. CDR3 DNA: TGTGCCAGCAGGAACCAGGGGGACTATGAAAAACTGTTTTTT. V is TRBV7-8 and J is TRBJ1-4; 7 bases agree with TRBD1. Germline assignment: CDR1 SGHVS and CDR2 FQNEAQ. The CDR3 contains 14 residues. Unmatched junction bases numbered 7, after V lost 6 bases and J lost 6 bases.

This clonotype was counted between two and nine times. For the CDR3, the DNA is TGTGCCAGCAGCTGGAGTGGCGGGGGGGACTACGAGCAGTACTTC. Translated, it gives CASSWSGGGDYEQYF. The V and J genes are TRBV7-2 and TRBJ2-7; the match to TRBD2 covers 9 bases. Germline CDR1 reads SGHTA; CDR2 reads FQGNSA. The CDR3 has 15 residues. Trimming at V came to 4 bases and at J to 3 bases, leaving 7 bases not matched to a gene.

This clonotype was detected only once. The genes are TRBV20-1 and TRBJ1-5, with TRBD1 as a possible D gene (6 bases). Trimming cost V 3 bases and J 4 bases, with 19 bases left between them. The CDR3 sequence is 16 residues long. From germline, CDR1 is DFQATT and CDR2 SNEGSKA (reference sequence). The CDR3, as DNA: TGCAGTGCTAGCCCTCCCCAACAGGGCGTTAATCAGCCCCAGCATTTT. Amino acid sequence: CSASPPQQGVNQPQHF.

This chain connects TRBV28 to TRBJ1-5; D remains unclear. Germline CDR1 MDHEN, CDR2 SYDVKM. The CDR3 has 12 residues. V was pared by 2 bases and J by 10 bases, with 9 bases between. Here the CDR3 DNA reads TGTGCCAGCAGTTTAGGGCCCCTACCCCAGCATTTT. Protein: CASSLGPLPQHF.

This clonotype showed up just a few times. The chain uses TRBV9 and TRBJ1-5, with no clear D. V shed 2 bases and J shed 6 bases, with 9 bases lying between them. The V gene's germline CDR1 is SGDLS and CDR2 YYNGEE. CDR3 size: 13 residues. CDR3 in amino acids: CASSVMDGQPQHF. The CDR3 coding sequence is TGTGCCAGCAGCGTGATGGACGGTCAGCCCCAGCATTTT.

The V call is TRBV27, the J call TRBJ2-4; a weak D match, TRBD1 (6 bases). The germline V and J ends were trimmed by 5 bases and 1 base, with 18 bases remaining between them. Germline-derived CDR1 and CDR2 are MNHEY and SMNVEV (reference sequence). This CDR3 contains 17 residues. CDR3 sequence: CASSRSPHRDAKNIQYF. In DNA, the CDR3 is TGTGCCAGCAGTCGGTCGCCTCACAGGGATGCCAAAAACATTCAGTACTTC.

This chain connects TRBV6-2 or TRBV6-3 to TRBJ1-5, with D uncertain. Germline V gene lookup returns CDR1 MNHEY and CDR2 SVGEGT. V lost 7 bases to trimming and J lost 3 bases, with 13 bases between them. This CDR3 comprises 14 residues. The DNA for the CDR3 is TGTGCCAGCATAAGTCGGGCCTTCAATCAGCCCCAGCATTTT. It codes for CASISRAFNQPQHF.

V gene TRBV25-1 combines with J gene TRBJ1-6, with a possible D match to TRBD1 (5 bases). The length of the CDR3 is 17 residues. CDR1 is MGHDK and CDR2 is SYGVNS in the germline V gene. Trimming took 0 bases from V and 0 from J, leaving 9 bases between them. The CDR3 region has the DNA TGTGCCAGCAGTGAATATGACAGAAGCTCCTATAATTCACCCCTCCACTTT. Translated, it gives CASSEYDRSSYNSPLHF. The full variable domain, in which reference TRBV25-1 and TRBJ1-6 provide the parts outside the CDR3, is EADIYQTPRYLVIGTGKKITLECSQTMGHDKMYWYQQDPGMELHLIHYSYGVNSTEKGDLSSESTVSRIRTEHFPLTLESARPSHTSQYLCASSEYDRSSYNSPLHFGNGTRLTVT.